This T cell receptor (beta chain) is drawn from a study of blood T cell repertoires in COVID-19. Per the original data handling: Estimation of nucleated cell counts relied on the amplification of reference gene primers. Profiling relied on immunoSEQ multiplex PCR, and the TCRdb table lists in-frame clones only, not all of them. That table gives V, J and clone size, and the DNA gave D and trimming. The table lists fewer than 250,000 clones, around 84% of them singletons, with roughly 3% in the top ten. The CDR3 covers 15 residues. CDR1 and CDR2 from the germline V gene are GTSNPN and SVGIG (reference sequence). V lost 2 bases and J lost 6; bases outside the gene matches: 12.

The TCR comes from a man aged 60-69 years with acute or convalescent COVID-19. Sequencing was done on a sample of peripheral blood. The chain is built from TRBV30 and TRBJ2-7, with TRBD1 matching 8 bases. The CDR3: CAWSPRDRRPSEQYF. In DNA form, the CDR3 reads TGTGCCTGGAGTCCGCGGGACAGGCGGCCCTCCGAGCAGTACTTC.